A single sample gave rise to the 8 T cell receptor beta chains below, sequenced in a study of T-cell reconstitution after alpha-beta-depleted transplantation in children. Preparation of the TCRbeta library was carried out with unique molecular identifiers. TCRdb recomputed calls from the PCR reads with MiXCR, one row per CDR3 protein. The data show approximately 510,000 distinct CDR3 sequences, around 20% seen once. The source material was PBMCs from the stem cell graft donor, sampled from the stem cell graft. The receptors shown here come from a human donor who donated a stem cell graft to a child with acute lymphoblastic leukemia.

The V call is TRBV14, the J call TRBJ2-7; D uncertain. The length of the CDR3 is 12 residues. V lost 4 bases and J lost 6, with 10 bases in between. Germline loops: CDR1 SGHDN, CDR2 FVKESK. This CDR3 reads CASSPVEVEQYF. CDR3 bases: TGTGCCAGCAGCCCCGTTGAAGTCGAGCAGTACTTC.

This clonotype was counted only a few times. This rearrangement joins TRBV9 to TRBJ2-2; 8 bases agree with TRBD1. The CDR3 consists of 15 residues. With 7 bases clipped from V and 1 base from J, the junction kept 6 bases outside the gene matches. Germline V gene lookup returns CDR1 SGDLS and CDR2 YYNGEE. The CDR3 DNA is TGTGCCAGCCAGGGGGCCGGAGGGAACACCGGGGAGCTGTTTTTT. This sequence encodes CASQGAGGNTGELFF.

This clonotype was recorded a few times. The CDR3 DNA reads as TGTGCCAGCAGAACGGCCCCGGGGGAGCAGTACTTC. It translates to CASRTAPGEQYF. The chain recombines TRBV27 with TRBJ2-7, with a possible D match to TRBD2 (5 bases). Trimming took 6 bases from V and 7 from J, leaving 13 bases between them. The length of the CDR3 is 12 residues. CDR1 is MNHEY and CDR2 is SMNVEV in the germline V gene (reference sequence).

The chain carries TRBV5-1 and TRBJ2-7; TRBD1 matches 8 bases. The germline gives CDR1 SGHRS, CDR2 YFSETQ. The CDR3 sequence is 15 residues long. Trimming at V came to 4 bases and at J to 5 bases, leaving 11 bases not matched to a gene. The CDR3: CASSRFQTGADEQYF. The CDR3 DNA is TGCGCCAGCAGCCGGTTCCAGACAGGGGCTGACGAGCAGTACTTC.

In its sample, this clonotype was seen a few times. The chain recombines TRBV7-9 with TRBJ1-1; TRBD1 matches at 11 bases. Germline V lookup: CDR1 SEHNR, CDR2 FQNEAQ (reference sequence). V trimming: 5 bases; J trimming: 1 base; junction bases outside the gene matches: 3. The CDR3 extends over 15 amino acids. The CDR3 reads CASSEGQGANTEAFF. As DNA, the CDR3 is TGTGCCAGCAGCGAAGGACAGGGGGCGAACACTGAAGCTTTCTTT.

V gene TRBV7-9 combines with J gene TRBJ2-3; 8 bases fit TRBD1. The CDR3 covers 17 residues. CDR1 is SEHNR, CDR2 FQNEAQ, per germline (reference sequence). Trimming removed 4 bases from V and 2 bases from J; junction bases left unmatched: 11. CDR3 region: CASSSLTGEPPTDTQYF. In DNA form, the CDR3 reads TGTGCCAGCAGCTCCCTGACAGGGGAACCCCCCACAGATACGCAGTATTTT.

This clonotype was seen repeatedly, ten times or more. CDR3 loop: CASSHGLDRTYEQYF. CDR3 DNA sequence: TGTGCCAGCAGCCATGGTCTGGACAGAACCTACGAGCAGTACTTC. The chain employs TRBV12-3 or TRBV12-4 and TRBJ2-7; tentative D call: TRBD1 (6 bases). The CDR3 extends over 15 amino acids. The V and J ends lost 6 bases and 2 bases respectively, with 17 bases between them.

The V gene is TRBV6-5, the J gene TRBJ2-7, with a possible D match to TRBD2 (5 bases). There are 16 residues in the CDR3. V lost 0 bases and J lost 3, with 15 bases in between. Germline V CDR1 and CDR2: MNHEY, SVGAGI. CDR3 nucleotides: TGTGCCAGCAGTTACTCGCCTAGCAGAGAGTTCTACGAGCAGTACTTC. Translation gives CASSYSPSREFYEQYF.